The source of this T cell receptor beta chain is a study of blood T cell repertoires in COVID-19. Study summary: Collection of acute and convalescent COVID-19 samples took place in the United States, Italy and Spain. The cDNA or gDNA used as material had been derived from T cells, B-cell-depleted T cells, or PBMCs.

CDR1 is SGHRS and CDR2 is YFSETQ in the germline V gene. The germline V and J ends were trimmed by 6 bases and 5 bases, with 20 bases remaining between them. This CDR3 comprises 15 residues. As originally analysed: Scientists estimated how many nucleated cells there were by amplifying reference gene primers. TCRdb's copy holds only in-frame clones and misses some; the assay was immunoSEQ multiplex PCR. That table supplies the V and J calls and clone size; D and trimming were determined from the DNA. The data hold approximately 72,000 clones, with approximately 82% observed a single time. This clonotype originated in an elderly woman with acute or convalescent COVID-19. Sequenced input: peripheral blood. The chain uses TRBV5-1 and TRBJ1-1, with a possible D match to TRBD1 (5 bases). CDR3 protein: CASNEGQGQLTEAFF. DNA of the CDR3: TGCGCCAGCAATGAAGGACAAGGGCAGCTTACTGAAGCTTTCTTT. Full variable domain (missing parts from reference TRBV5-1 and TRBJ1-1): KAGVTQTPRYLIKTRGQQVTLSCSPISGHRSVSWYQQTPGQGLQFLFEYFSETQRNKGNFPGRFSGRQFSNSRSEMNVSTLELGDSALYLCASNEGQGQLTEAFFGQGTRLTVV.